Following are 29 T cell receptor beta chains from one sample sequenced in a study of breast tumors, draining lymph nodes, adjacent tissues. TCRdb reanalysed the multiplex PCR reads using MiXCR and keeps one entry per CDR3 protein. The sample lists more than 85,000 distinct CDR3 sequences, 21% occurring once. Breast cancer patients provided tissue from their axillary draining lymph nodes. The specimen sequenced was axillary lymph node tissue. The receptors originated from a female donor with breast cancer. Some clones in this sample may be carry-over from other donors' samples.

This clonotype was observed at least ten times. The chain employs TRBV7-8 and TRBJ2-1; tentatively, D is TRBD1 or TRBD2 (5 bases each). Per the germline V gene, CDR1 is SGHVS and CDR2 is FQNEAQ. This CDR3 comprises 14 residues. Trimming shortened V by 2 bases and J by 9 bases, and 14 bases separated the two germline ends. CDR3 protein: CASSLIAGSSEQFF. CDR3 nucleotides: TGTGCCAGCAGCTTAATCGCAGGGAGCAGTGAGCAGTTCTTC.

Points on this clonotype: At one of its ends the junction is not consistent with the germline gene, which may arise from a read error. The chain recombines TRBV28 with TRBJ2-7; TRBD1 matches 10 bases. The CDR3 loop spans 17 amino acids. Per germline, CDR1 MDHEN and CDR2 SYDVKM. The CDR3 sequence is CASTPRTGGPSYPNGDF. CDR3 sequence (DNA): TGTGCCAGCACCCCGAGGACAGGGGGACCCTCGTACCCAAATGGGGACTTC. Combining the CDR3 with reference TRBV28 and TRBJ2-7 gives the whole variable domain DVKVTQSSRYLVKRTGEKVFLECVQDMDHENMFWYRQDPGLGLRLIYFSYDVKMKEKGDIPEGYSVSREKKERFSLILESASTNQTSMYLCASTPRTGGPSYPNGDFGPGTRLTVT.

This clonotype showed up many times. The V gene is TRBV11-2, the J gene TRBJ2-3; 10 bases agree with TRBD2. The CDR3 has 16 amino acids. The V gene's germline CDR1 is SGHAT and CDR2 FQNNGV. J gave up 9 bases and V 7 bases, and 16 bases lay outside the gene matches. The CDR3 sequence is CASTQGSGGSGGTQYF. Here the CDR3 DNA reads TGTGCCAGCACCCAGGGTAGCGGGGGGAGCGGAGGCACGCAGTATTTT.

This clonotype was seen at least ten times. V and J are TRBV4-1 and TRBJ1-3, with 7 bases identical to TRBD1. Losses at the gene ends were 2 bases for V and 4 bases for J; bases not matched to a gene: 5. The CDR3 extends over 15 amino acids. Germline CDR1 reads MGHRA; CDR2 reads YSYEKL. The CDR3 region is CASSQTTGIGNTIYF. In nucleotides, the CDR3 is TGCGCCAGCAGCCAAACGACAGGGATAGGAAACACCATATATTTT.

This clonotype was recorded at least ten times. V usage is TRBV9 and J usage is TRBJ2-5; D is tentatively TRBD1 or TRBD2 (5 bases each). This CDR3 spans 15 amino acids. Germline CDR1 is SGDLS and CDR2 is YYNGEE. Between the trimmed V and J ends, which lost 0 bases and 2 bases, there was a span of 11 bases. The CDR3 bases are TGTGCCAGCAGCGTAGCTAACGGGGCACAAGAGACCCAGTACTTC. Protein sequence: CASSVANGAQETQYF.

This clonotype was observed a few times. The chain joins TRBV9 to TRBJ1-5, with a tentative D call TRBD1 (5 bases). Looked up from germline, CDR1 is SGDLS and CDR2 is YYNGEE. This CDR3 region has 16 residues. V was shortened by 3 bases and J by 1 base, with 14 bases between the two germline ends. CDR3 nucleotides: TGTGCCAGCAGCGAGGGGACGGGGGGGAGCAATCAGCCCCAGCATTTT. Translation: CASSEGTGGSNQPQHF.

In this sample, this clonotype turned up many times. This chain uses TRBV5-1 with TRBJ2-3; possibly TRBD2 for D (6 bases). Trimming took off 4 bases at V and 3 bases at J, with 15 bases between the two ends. The germline V gene has CDR1 SGHRS and CDR2 YFSETQ. The CDR3 is made up of 15 amino acids. The CDR3 here is CASSRGTGWTDTQYF. The CDR3 DNA reads as TGCGCCAGCAGCCGGGGGACGGGTTGGACAGATACGCAGTATTTT.

At least ten counts were recorded for this clonotype. The rearrangement joins TRBV19 to TRBJ2-1; D is perhaps TRBD1 or TRBD2 (6 bases each). From germline, CDR1 is LNHDA and CDR2 SQIVND (reference sequence). V dropped 4 bases and J dropped 0 bases, with 19 bases sitting between them. This CDR3 has 18 residues. In nucleotides, the CDR3 is TGTGCCAGTAGTAGCCCCGCCGGGGGCGTTAGCTCCTACAATGAGCAGTTCTTC. This translates into CASSSPAGGVSSYNEQFF.

This clonotype was recorded at least ten times. The chain links TRBV2 to TRBJ2-3; TRBD2 matches 10 bases. The junction had 10 bases not matched to a gene; V was cut back by 3 bases and J by 7 bases. CDR1 is SNHLY, CDR2 FYNNEI, per germline. This CDR3 region has 16 residues. The CDR3, as DNA: TGTGCCAGCAGTGATGTAGGACTAGCGGCAACAAATACGCAGTATTTT. It translates to CASSDVGLAATNTQYF.

A remark on this clonotype: This could be a read error, since a much larger clone is one nucleotide away. The conserved phenylalanine or tryptophan normally closing the CDR3 is absent here, so this likely arose from a read error. The chain has TRBV19 and TRBJ2-1; 9 nucleotides agree with TRBD2. Losses at the gene ends were 7 bases for V and 8 bases for J; bases not matched to a gene: 18. CDR3 size: 17 residues. Looked up from germline, CDR1 is LNHDA and CDR2 is SQIVND (reference sequence). In DNA, the CDR3 is TGTGCCAGTAAGGCCCAACGTAGCGGGAGTCAAGTCGATGAGCAGTTCTCC. This gives the protein CASKAQRSGSQVDEQFS.

The V gene is TRBV28, the J gene TRBJ2-7; the match to TRBD2 covers 7 bases. Germline CDR1 MDHEN, CDR2 SYDVKM. This CDR3 has 14 amino acids. With V trimmed by 5 bases and J by 2 bases, 6 bases remained unmatched. CDR3: CASSLGLVAYEQYF. The CDR3, as DNA: TGTGCCAGCAGTCTCGGACTAGTCGCCTACGAGCAGTACTTC.

This clonotype has at least ten counts. This chain connects TRBV19 to TRBJ2-1; D gene uncertain. Trimming removed 9 bases at V and 7 bases at J, with 10 bases between. CDR3 length: 11 residues. Germline lookup yields CDR1 LNHDA and CDR2 SQIVND (reference sequence). The DNA of the CDR3 is TGTGCCAGCTGGCGTGGGAATGAGCAGTTCTTC. This translates into CASWRGNEQFF.

This clonotype was detected once. V is TRBV20-1 and J is TRBJ2-5, with 7 nucleotides matching TRBD1. V was pared by 4 bases and J by 5 bases, with 10 bases of the junction left unmatched. The CDR3 length is 14 residues. Looked up from germline, CDR1 is DFQATT and CDR2 is SNEGSKA (reference sequence). CDR3 DNA sequence: TGCAGTGCTATAGGACAGGCGAGTTGGGAGACCCAGTACTTC. Protein product: CSAIGQASWETQYF.

This clonotype has a count of ten or more. CDR3 bases: TGTGCCAGCAGCTTAGGTGGGACAGTTAATGAAAAACTGTTTTTT. This codes for CASSLGGTVNEKLFF. This rearrangement joins TRBV7-2 to TRBJ1-4; 7 bases match TRBD1. In germline, CDR1 is SGHTA, CDR2 FQGNSA. The CDR3 has 15 residues. V lost 1 base to trimming and J lost 4 bases; unmatched junction nucleotides: 3. The full variable domain, completed using reference TRBV7-2 and TRBJ1-4, is GAGVSQSPSNKVTEKGKDVELRCDPISGHTALYWYRQSLGQGLEFLIYFQGNSAPDKSGLPSDRFSAERTGGSVSTLTIQRTQQEDSAVYLCASSLGGTVNEKLFFGSGTQLSVL.

This clonotype was counted at least ten times. This chain links TRBV5-1 with TRBJ1-6; a possible D gene is TRBD1 (6 bases). The CDR3 sequence is 17 residues long. Deletions cut 4 bases from V and 0 bases from J, with 14 bases between. From germline, CDR1 is SGHRS and CDR2 YFSETQ. CDR3 residues: CASSRTPQGSYNSPLHF. Here the CDR3 DNA reads TGCGCCAGCAGCAGGACACCACAGGGCTCCTATAATTCACCCCTCCACTTT.

This clonotype was counted many times. This sequence joins TRBV5-1 and TRBJ2-1, with 10 bases that match TRBD2. The CDR3 totals 14 residues. Per germline, CDR1 SGHRS and CDR2 YFSETQ. V shed 5 bases, J shed 12 bases, and the junction held 11 bases outside the gene matches. As DNA, the CDR3 is TGCGCCAGCAGACCAGACCCTAGCGGGAGTGTGCAGTTCTTC. Translation: CASRPDPSGSVQFF.

This clonotype has ten or more counts. This chain uses TRBV20-1 with TRBJ2-7; D call uncertain. Germline CDR1 and CDR2: DFQATT and SNEGSKA (reference sequence). Trimming took 3 bases from V and 6 from J, leaving 15 bases between them. The CDR3 runs 13 residues. The CDR3 DNA follows: TGCAGTGCTAGCCTCCAGTTCGACTCCGAGCAGTACTTC. This gives the protein CSASLQFDSEQYF.

Only a few counts were recorded for this clonotype. J is TRBJ2-7 and V is TRBV3-1; tentatively, D is TRBD2 (6 bases). V shed 4 bases and J shed 4 bases, with 17 bases lying between them. Germline-derived CDR1 and CDR2 are LGHDT and YNNKEL (reference sequence). This CDR3 has 15 residues. The CDR3 DNA sequence: TGTGCCAGCAGCCCCTCGGGTGGGAGGATGTACGAGCAGTACTTC. As protein: CASSPSGGRMYEQYF.

The chain recombines TRBV2 with TRBJ2-4; possibly TRBD1 for D (6 bases). CDR3 length equals 13 residues. V lost 8 bases, J lost 7 bases, and 15 bases lay in between. Germline V gene sequence: CDR1 SNHLY, CDR2 FYNNEI. Here the CDR3 reads CASEGERFNIQYF. CDR3 nucleotides: TGTGCCAGCGAGGGGGAAAGGTTCAACATTCAGTACTTC.

The V gene is TRBV5-6, the J gene TRBJ2-1; 11 bases fit TRBD2. CDR3 length: 16 amino acids. After removal of 0 bases from V and 2 bases from J, the junction contained 1 base not matched to a gene. CDR1 is SGHDT, CDR2 YYEEEE, per germline. For the CDR3, the DNA is TGTGCCAGCAGCTTGGGACTAGCGGGGACCTACAATGAGCAGTTCTTC. Translation gives CASSLGLAGTYNEQFF. The entire variable domain, with the rest obtained from reference TRBV5-6 and TRBJ2-1, is as follows: DAGVTQSPTHLIKTRGQQVTLRCSPKSGHDTVSWYQQALGQGPQFIFQYYEEEERQRGNFPDRFSGHQFPNYSSELNVNALLLGDSALYLCASSLGLAGTYNEQFFGPGTRLTVL.

The table lists this clonotype with many counts. This chain connects TRBV6-5 to TRBJ2-3, with 12 bases fitting TRBD2. The V gene's germline CDR1 is MNHEY and CDR2 SVGAGI. V was pared by 2 bases and J by 1 base, with 4 bases of the junction left unmatched. The length of the CDR3 is 17 residues. The CDR3 spells CASSYARLAGGTDTQYF. The CDR3 region has the DNA TGTGCCAGCAGTTACGCGAGACTAGCGGGAGGCACAGATACGCAGTATTTT.

This clonotype was found a few times. The chain recombines TRBV6-1 with TRBJ2-3; D remains unclear. The V end lost 4 bases, the J end lost 10 bases, and 12 bases lay between the germline ends. CDR3 length: 12 amino acids. The germline V gene encodes CDR1 MNHNS and CDR2 SASEGT. CDR3 nucleotides: TGTGCCAGCAGTGGTGACATGTACGCGCAGTATTTT. The encoded protein is CASSGDMYAQYF.

This clonotype was detected ten times or more. The chain combines TRBV5-1 with TRBJ1-3; D gene uncertain. CDR1 is SGHRS and CDR2 is YFSETQ in the germline V gene. The CDR3 covers 16 residues. Trimming stripped 4 bases from V and 2 bases from J, with 16 bases between. In DNA, the CDR3 is TGCGCCAGCAGCCCCTCGCGAGGGAGCGCTGGAAACACCATATATTTT. It yields the protein CASSPSRGSAGNTIYF.

This chain links TRBV6-1 with TRBJ2-4; TRBD2 aligns across 7 bases. Germline V gene sequence: CDR1 MNHNS, CDR2 SASEGT. Trimming cost V 5 bases and J 15 bases; bases outside gene matches: 13. The CDR3 spans 13 residues. This chain's CDR3 is CASSRDYSSVGYF. DNA of the CDR3: TGTGCCAGCAGTCGGGACTACTCTTCAGTGGGGTACTTC.

The count of this clonotype is one. This may come from a read error, since a much larger clone is one base off. The chain couples TRBV7-3 to TRBJ2-7; D possibly uses TRBD1 or TRBD2 (5 bases each). Trimming removed 6 bases from V and 9 bases from J, with 18 bases in between. The CDR3 runs to 13 residues. Germline lookup yields CDR1 SGHTA and CDR2 FQGTGA. CDR3 sequence (DNA): TGTGCCAGCAGGTGTTGGGGGACCCACGGGCAGTACTTC. Translation: CASRCWGTHGQYF.

This clonotype was counted at least ten times. The V call is TRBV5-6, the J call TRBJ2-7; D unclear. The CDR3 spans 13 residues. Germline-derived CDR1 and CDR2 are SGHDT and YYEEEE. Trimming cost V 2 bases and J 2 bases, with 8 bases left between them. The CDR3 DNA is TGTGCCAGCAGCTTCGCGAGGACCTACGAGCAGTACTTC. Translated: CASSFARTYEQYF.

This clonotype was detected ten times or more. The chain links TRBV20-1 to TRBJ2-5; 13 bases map to TRBD2. V lost 6 bases to trimming and J lost 6 bases; unmatched junction nucleotides: 7. Germline CDR1 reads DFQATT; CDR2 reads SNEGSKA (reference sequence). The CDR3 is made up of 14 amino acids. The CDR3 coding sequence is TGCAGTGCGTTGACTAGCGGGGGGTCGCAGACCCAGTACTTC. It encodes CSALTSGGSQTQYF.

This clonotype was picked up many times. The V gene is TRBV20-1, the J gene TRBJ2-3; 10 bases agree with TRBD2. V lost 1 base, J lost 4 bases, and 11 bases stayed unmatched. CDR3 length equals 17 residues. Germline-derived CDR1 and CDR2 are DFQATT and SNEGSKA (reference sequence). The CDR3 loop is CSARGRVSGGASDTQYF. The CDR3 coding sequence is TGCAGTGCTAGAGGCCGGGTCAGCGGGGGGGCCTCAGATACGCAGTATTTT.

The sample holds one count of this clonotype. At one of its ends the junction is not consistent with the germline gene, which may arise from a read error. The rearrangement uses TRBV20-1 and TRBJ2-1; D possibly corresponds to TRBD2 (7 bases). The CDR3 totals 17 residues. Germline V CDR1 and CDR2: DFQATT, SNEGSKA (reference sequence). The CDR3: CSARSVAGRGGYNEQLF. The CDR3 coding sequence is TGCAGTGCTAGATCCGTGGCGGGAAGGGGGGGGTACAATGAGCAGCTCTTC.